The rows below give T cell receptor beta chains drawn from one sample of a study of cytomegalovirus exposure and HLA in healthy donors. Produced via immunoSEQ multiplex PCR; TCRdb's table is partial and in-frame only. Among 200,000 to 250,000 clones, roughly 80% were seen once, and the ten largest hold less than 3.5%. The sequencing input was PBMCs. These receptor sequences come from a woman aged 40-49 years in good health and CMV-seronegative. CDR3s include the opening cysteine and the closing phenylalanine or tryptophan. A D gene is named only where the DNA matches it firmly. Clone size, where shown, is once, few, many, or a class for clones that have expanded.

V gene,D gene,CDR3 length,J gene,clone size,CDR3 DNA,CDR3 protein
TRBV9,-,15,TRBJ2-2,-,TGTGCCAGCAGCCCAGGACACTTAAACACCGGGGAGCTGTTTTTT,CASSPGHLNTGELFF
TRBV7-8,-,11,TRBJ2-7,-,TGTGCCAGCAGCGACACCTACGAGCAGTACTTC,CASSDTYEQYF
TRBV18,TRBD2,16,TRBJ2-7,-,TGTGCCAGCTCACCGCCGGGACTAGCGGGAGCGAGCGAGCAGTACTTC,CASSPPGLAGASEQYF
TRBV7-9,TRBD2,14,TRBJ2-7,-,TGTGCCAGCAGCTCCTCGGCTAGCGGGTACGAGCAGTACTTC,CASSSSASGYEQYF
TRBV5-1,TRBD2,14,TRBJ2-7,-,TGCGCCAGCAGCCAAAACGGGAGGGCCTACGAGCAGTACTTC,CASSQNGRAYEQYF
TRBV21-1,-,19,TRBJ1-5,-,TGTGCCAGCAGCAAAGTTCCCGCGACAGGGAGGTATAGCAATCAGCCCCAGCATTTT,CASSKVPATGRYSNQPQHF
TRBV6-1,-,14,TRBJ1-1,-,TGTGCCAGCAGTGAACAGGGAAGGTACACTGAAGCTTTCTTT,CASSEQGRYTEAFF
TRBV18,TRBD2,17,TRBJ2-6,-,TGTGCCAGCTCACCCCTAGCGGGACTCTCTGGGGCCAACGTCCTGACTTTC,CASSPLAGLSGANVLTF
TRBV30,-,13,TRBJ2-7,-,TGTGCCTGGAGTCTTAGAGGGCCCTACGAGCAGTACTTC,CAWSLRGPYEQYF
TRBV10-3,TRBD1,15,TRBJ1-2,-,TGTGCCATCAGTGATTGGGACAGGGGGGACTATGGCTACACCTTC,CAISDWDRGDYGYTF
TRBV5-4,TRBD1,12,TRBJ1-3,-,TGTGCCTACAGGGGGCTTGGAAACACCATATATTTT,CAYRGLGNTIYF
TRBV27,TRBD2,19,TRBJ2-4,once,TGTGCCAGCAGTTTATATCGGGGGGGGGCAGGGGTTACCAAAAACATTCAGTACTTC,CASSLYRGGAGVTKNIQYF
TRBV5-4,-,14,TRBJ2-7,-,TGTGCCAGCAGCCGGGAGGGGGCCCGGGTCGAGCAGTACTTC,CASSREGARVEQYF
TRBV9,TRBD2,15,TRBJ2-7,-,TGTGCCAGCAGCGTCTTGCCTAGCGGGAGTTACGAGCAGTACTTC,CASSVLPSGSYEQYF
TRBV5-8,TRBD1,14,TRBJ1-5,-,TGTGCCAGCACGACAGGGGTGATTCGTCAGCCCCAGCATTTT,CASTTGVIRQPQHF
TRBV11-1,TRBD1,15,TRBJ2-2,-,TGTGCCAGCAGCGTCCGGGACAGGGGGACCGGGGAGCTGTTTTTT,CASSVRDRGTGELFF
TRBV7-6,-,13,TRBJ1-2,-,TGTGCCAGCAGCTTCCCGGGACTGTATGGCTACACCTTC,CASSFPGLYGYTF
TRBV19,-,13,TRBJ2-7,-,TGTGCCAGTAGTTTTGGGGCCGAATACGAGCAGTACTTC,CASSFGAEYEQYF
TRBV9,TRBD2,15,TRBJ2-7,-,TGTGCCAGCAGCGTAACTAGCGGACACTCCTACGAGCAGTACTTC,CASSVTSGHSYEQYF
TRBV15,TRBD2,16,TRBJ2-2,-,TGTGCCACCAGCATACCCCCGGGACTAGCCCCCGGGGAGCTGTTTTTT,CATSIPPGLAPGELFF
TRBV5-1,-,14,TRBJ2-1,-,TGCGCCAGCAGCTTGGTTGCGGGGTACAATGAGCAGTTCTTC,CASSLVAGYNEQFF
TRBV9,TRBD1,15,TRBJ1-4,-,TGTGCCAGCAGCAATACCGGGACAGGGCATGAAAAACTGTTTTTT,CASSNTGTGHEKLFF
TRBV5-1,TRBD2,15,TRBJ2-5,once,TGCGCCAGCAGCTCTTGGAGGGGGACTAGCGAGACCCAGTACTTC,CASSSWRGTSETQYF
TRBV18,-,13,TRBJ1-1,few,TGTGCCAGCTCACCCTATGACGGGACTGAAGCTTTCTTT,CASSPYDGTEAFF
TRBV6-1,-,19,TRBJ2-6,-,TGTGCCAGCAGTGAAGCTGCGGCCACGGGAATGCTTGGGGCCAACGTCCTGACTTTC,CASSEAAATGMLGANVLTF
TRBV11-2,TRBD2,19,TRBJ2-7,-,TGTGCCAGCAGCTTAGATTTTTTCATTTCCGGGAGGGAGACTAACGAGCAGTACTTC,CASSLDFFISGRETNEQYF